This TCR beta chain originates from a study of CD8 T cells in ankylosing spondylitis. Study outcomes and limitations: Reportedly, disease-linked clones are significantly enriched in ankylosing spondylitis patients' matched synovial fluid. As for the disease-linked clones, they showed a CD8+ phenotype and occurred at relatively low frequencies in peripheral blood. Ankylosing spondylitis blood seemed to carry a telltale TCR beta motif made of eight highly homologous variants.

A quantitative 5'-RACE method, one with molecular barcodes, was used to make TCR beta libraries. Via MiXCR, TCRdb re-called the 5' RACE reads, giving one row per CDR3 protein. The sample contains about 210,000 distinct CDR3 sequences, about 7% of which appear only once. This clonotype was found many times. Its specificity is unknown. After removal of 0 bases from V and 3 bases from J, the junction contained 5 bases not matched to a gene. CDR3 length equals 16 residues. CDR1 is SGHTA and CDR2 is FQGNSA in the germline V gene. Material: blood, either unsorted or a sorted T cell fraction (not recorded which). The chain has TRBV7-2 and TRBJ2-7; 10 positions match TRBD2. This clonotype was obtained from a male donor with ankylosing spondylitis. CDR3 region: CASSLALTSGLYEQYF. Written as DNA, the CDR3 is TGTGCCAGCAGCTTAGCGCTGACTAGCGGGCTCTACGAGCAGTACTTC. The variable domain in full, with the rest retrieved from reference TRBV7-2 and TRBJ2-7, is GAGVSQSPSNKVTEKGKDVELRCDPISGHTALYWYRQSLGQGLEFLIYFQGNSAPDKSGLPSDRFSAERTGGSVSTLTIQRTQQEDSAVYLCASSLALTSGLYEQYFGPGTRLTVT.